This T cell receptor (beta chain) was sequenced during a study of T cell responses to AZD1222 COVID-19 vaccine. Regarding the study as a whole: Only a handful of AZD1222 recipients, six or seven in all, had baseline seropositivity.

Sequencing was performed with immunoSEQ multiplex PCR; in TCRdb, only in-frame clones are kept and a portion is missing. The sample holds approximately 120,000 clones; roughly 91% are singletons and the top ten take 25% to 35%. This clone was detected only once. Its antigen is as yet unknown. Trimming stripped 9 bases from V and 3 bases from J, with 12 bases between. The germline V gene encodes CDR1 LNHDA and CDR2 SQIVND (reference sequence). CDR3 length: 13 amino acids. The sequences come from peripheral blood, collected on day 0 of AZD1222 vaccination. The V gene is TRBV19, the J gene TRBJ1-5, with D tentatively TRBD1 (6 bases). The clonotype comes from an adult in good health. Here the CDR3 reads CARRGRDNQPQHF. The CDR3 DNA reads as TGTGCCAGGAGGGGGAGGGACAATCAGCCCCAGCATTTT.